This entry features one T cell receptor (beta chain) sequence. The antigen is unknown. The CDR3 is 15 residues long. Trimming removed 6 bases at V and 0 bases at J, with 12 bases between. This specimen belongs to a study of regulatory T cells in long-lasting Graves disease. Described time point: persistent/refractory GD, antithyroid drugs over 5 years with positive TRAb. Following extraction of RNA from PBMCs, that RNA was used to make the TCR library. American Thyroid Association guidelines were used to diagnose Graves' disease. HTBI primers from iRepertoire and Arm-PCR of CDR3 regions yielded the TCR beta libraries. Original processing methods: Identified across the samples were 62 TRBV segments and more than twelve TRBJ segments. TCRdb recomputed calls from the multiplex PCR reads with MiXCR, one row per CDR3 protein. TCRdb's processing, not the authors', yielded these V and J calls. In the table there are about 660,000 distinct CDR3 sequences, 25% to 30% of which are singletons.

Findings and limits, study-wide: There was favoring of TRBV28, TRBJ1-2 and TRBJ2-5 in persistent disease. New patients shared around 920 public clonotypes, fewer than the approximately 2,700 shared by persistent patients.

The chain joins TRBV12-3 or TRBV12-4 to TRBJ1-5; perhaps TRBD1 as D (6 bases). The receptor comes from a female donor with Graves disease. The sample here was peripheral blood mononuclear cells (PBMCs), taken when the disease was refractory, from a patient treated with antithyroid drugs. This CDR3 is CASRLGAYSNQPQHF. The CDR3 region has the DNA TGTGCCAGCAGACTGGGGGCTTATAGCAATCAGCCCCAGCATTTT.